A single sample gave rise to the 22 T cell receptor beta chains below, sequenced in a study of shared clonotypes between healthy human individuals. Repertoires were generated with immunoSEQ multiplex PCR, while TCRdb's copy carries only in-frame clones and drops some. In the table there are 450,000 to 700,000 clones, around 95% of which are singletons. Selected positively for CCR7 and CD45RO-negative, naive CD8 cells excluded terminally differentiated effector memory CD45RA+ cells. Specimen: naive CD8+ T cells sorted from blood. The source is a woman in her thirties in good health.

The table lists this clone with a count of one. The chain uses TRBV27 and TRBJ1-5; maybe TRBD1 (6 bases). The CDR3 is 14 residues long. The germline CDR1 and CDR2 sequences are MNHEY and SMNVEV (reference sequence). Deletions cut 7 bases from V and 1 base from J, with 11 bases between. The CDR3 bases are TGTGCCAGCAAGGGCAGGGGAAGCAATCAGCCCCAGCATTTT. Translating gives CASKGRGSNQPQHF.

The rearrangement uses TRBV7-8 and TRBJ1-3, with a weak D call TRBD1 (5 bases). Per germline, CDR1 SGHVS and CDR2 FQNEAQ. Trimming stripped 0 bases from V and 1 base from J, with 22 bases between. This CDR3 has 20 amino acids. The CDR3 loop is CASSLAWGGTSVLSGNTIYF. CDR3 bases: TGTGCCAGCAGCTTAGCGTGGGGGGGTACGTCAGTACTTTCTGGAAACACCATATATTTT.

The chain combines TRBV30 with TRBJ2-7; 8 nucleotides match TRBD1. V trimming: 7 bases; J trimming: 6 bases; junction bases outside the gene matches: 11. The CDR3 extends over 13 amino acids. Looked up from germline, CDR1 is GTSNPN and CDR2 is SVGIG (reference sequence). This CDR3 reads CAFRTRTGSEQYF. CDR3 bases: TGTGCCTTCCGAACGCGGACAGGGAGCGAGCAGTACTTC.

This chain connects TRBV19 to TRBJ2-5, with 8 bases that match TRBD2. The V segment lost 8 bases and the J segment 3 bases; nucleotides outside the gene matches: 2. Germline loops: CDR1 LNHDA, CDR2 SQIVND (reference sequence). The CDR3 has 12 residues. CDR3 DNA sequence: TGTGCCAGTGGACTAGCTGAAGAGACCCAGTACTTC. The encoded protein is CASGLAEETQYF. Together with reference TRBV19 and TRBJ2-5, the CDR3 gives the full variable domain: DGGITQSPKYLFRKEGQNVTLSCEQNLNHDAMYWYRQDPGQGLRLIYYSQIVNDFQKGDIAEGYSVSREKKESFPLTVTSAQKNPTAFYLCASGLAEETQYFGPGTRLLVL.

The chain joins TRBV27 to TRBJ2-2; tentative D call: TRBD2 (5 bases). Germline CDR1 is MNHEY and CDR2 is SMNVEV (reference sequence). This CDR3 region has 12 residues. The V gene lost 6 bases and the J gene lost 7 bases, with 9 bases spanning the gap. CDR3 coding DNA: TGTGCCAGCAGAGGGAGTAGCGGGGAGCTGTTTTTT. This sequence encodes CASRGSSGELFF.

The V gene is TRBV27, the J gene TRBJ2-3; 10 bases match TRBD2. The CDR3 is 16 residues long. The germline CDR1 and CDR2 sequences are MNHEY and SMNVEV (reference sequence). V lost 1 base and J lost 5; bases outside the gene matches: 6. The CDR3 DNA sequence: TGTGCCAGCAGTTTATACGTGGGACTAGCGAAAGATACGCAGTATTTT. This codes for CASSLYVGLAKDTQYF.

This rearrangement joins TRBV27 to TRBJ2-7, with unresolved D. The CDR3 is 13 amino acids. Trimming cost V 3 bases and J 3 bases, with 9 bases left between them. CDR1 and CDR2 from the germline V gene are MNHEY and SMNVEV (reference sequence). CDR3 bases: TGTGCCAGCAGTTTTTCACAGAGCTACGAGCAGTACTTC. Translation: CASSFSQSYEQYF.

CDR3 in amino acids: CASSQYRTEAFF. DNA for the CDR3: TGTGCCAGCAGCCAATATAGAACTGAAGCTTTCTTT. The J gene is TRBJ1-1, the V gene TRBV16; D not resolved. The V end was cut by 1 base, the J end by 5 bases, with 5 bases between. The CDR3 is 12 residues long. Germline V gives CDR1 KGHSY, CDR2 FQNENV.

The V call is TRBV7-9, the J call TRBJ1-1, with no clear D. This CDR3 comprises 14 residues. Germline assignment: CDR1 SEHNR and CDR2 FQNEAQ (reference sequence). Trimming pared 6 bases from V and 5 bases from J, leaving 16 bases between. The chain's CDR3 is CASRGIGGSTEAFF. Written as DNA, the CDR3 is TGTGCCAGCAGGGGGATTGGAGGCAGTACTGAAGCTTTCTTT.

The V and J genes are TRBV6-6 and TRBJ2-3, with no clear D. Germline V lookup: CDR1 MNHNY, CDR2 SVGAGI (reference sequence). The CDR3 sequence is 12 residues long. The V end lost 0 bases, the J end lost 4 bases, and 2 bases lay between the germline ends. The CDR3 DNA reads TGTGCCAGCAGTTACTCCCCAGATACGCAGTATTTT. It yields the protein CASSYSPDTQYF.

The chain employs TRBV27 and TRBJ2-2; possible D gene TRBD1, 5 bases. Germline CDR1 and CDR2: MNHEY and SMNVEV (reference sequence). V dropped 5 bases and J dropped 7 bases, with 17 bases sitting between them. The CDR3 extends over 15 amino acids. The CDR3 here is CASSITAGWGGELFF. For the CDR3, the DNA is TGTGCCAGCAGTATAACGGCAGGGTGGGGCGGGGAGCTGTTTTTT.

This chain joins TRBV6-5 and TRBJ2-3, with 7 bases fitting TRBD1. Germline CDR1 MNHEY, CDR2 SVGAGI. This CDR3 is 16 amino acids long. Trimming cost V 2 bases and J 3 bases; bases outside gene matches: 8. CDR3 in amino acids: CASSYSPGTVTDTQYF. The CDR3 nucleotides are TGTGCCAGCAGTTACAGTCCCGGGACAGTAACAGATACGCAGTATTTT.

This clone turned up a few times. This chain joins TRBV5-1 and TRBJ2-3, with D possibly being TRBD2 (6 bases). The CDR3 consists of 15 residues. V dropped 0 bases and J dropped 2 bases, with 10 bases sitting between them. CDR1 and CDR2 from the germline V gene are SGHRS and YFSETQ. The CDR3 loop reads CASSLAGAHTDTQYF. CDR3 nucleotides: TGCGCCAGCAGCTTGGCGGGAGCCCACACAGATACGCAGTATTTT.

This rearrangement joins TRBV19 to TRBJ1-4; a possible D gene is TRBD1 (5 bases). The V gene lost 5 bases and the J gene lost 5 bases, with 18 bases spanning the gap. The length of the CDR3 is 16 residues. Germline values: CDR1 LNHDA, CDR2 SQIVND (reference sequence). CDR3 in amino acids: CASSPLSTEKNEKLFF. The CDR3 DNA reads TGTGCCAGTAGTCCCCTTTCGACAGAGAAGAATGAAAAACTGTTTTTT.

V and J are TRBV27 and TRBJ1-1, with 7 bases that match TRBD1. The length of the CDR3 is 13 residues. With 3 bases clipped from V and 4 bases from J, the junction kept 2 bases outside the gene matches. CDR1 and CDR2 from the germline V gene are MNHEY and SMNVEV (reference sequence). CDR3 protein: CASSFTGVTEAFF. The CDR3 region has the DNA TGTGCCAGCAGTTTCACAGGGGTCACTGAAGCTTTCTTT.

J is TRBJ1-5 and V is TRBV19, with D possibly matching TRBD1 (5 bases). This CDR3 is 19 amino acids long. Germline V gene data show CDR1 as LNHDA and CDR2 as SQIVND (reference sequence). The germline V and J ends were trimmed by 6 bases and 0 bases, with 24 bases remaining between them. CDR3 nucleotides: TGTGCCAGTAGCCCCCCGGCGGGGACGACCATATTTAGCAATCAGCCCCAGCATTTT. Amino acid sequence: CASSPPAGTTIFSNQPQHF.

This rearrangement joins TRBV2 to TRBJ1-5; TRBD1 matches at 8 bases. The V and J ends lost 4 bases and 5 bases, in that order; junction bases with no gene match: 7. The CDR3 has 15 residues. From germline, CDR1 is SNHLY and CDR2 FYNNEI. The CDR3 DNA reads as TGTGCCAGCAGTGCAAGACAGGGGAGCGATCAGCCCCAGCATTTT. This translates into CASSARQGSDQPQHF.

The chain joins TRBV6-5 to TRBJ2-7, with D hard to call. Trimming cost V 5 bases and J 3 bases, with 5 bases left between them. The CDR3 loop spans 11 amino acids. Germline V gene lookup returns CDR1 MNHEY and CDR2 SVGAGI. The CDR3 coding sequence is TGTGCCAGCAGTGACCACTACGAGCAGTACTTC. It encodes CASSDHYEQYF.

V and J are TRBV29-1 and TRBJ2-7; the match to TRBD1 covers 8 bases. V lost 4 bases to trimming and J lost 6 bases; unmatched junction nucleotides: 14. The CDR3 contains 15 residues. Per germline, CDR1 SQVTM and CDR2 ANQGSEA. The CDR3 region is CSVAHAGRGLGEQYF. The CDR3 DNA reads as TGCAGCGTTGCTCATGCGGGCAGGGGGCTTGGCGAGCAGTACTTC.

The chain combines TRBV7-6 with TRBJ2-1; D perhaps matches TRBD2 (5 bases). Looked up from germline, CDR1 is SGHVS and CDR2 is FNYEAQ. Trimming took 0 bases from V and 3 from J, leaving 6 bases between them. The CDR3 consists of 14 residues. Here the CDR3 DNA reads TGTGCCAGCAGCTTAGCGGGAGACTACAATGAGCAGTTCTTC. Protein: CASSLAGDYNEQFF.

This clone was counted once. This rearrangement joins TRBV27 to TRBJ2-1, with D perhaps TRBD2 (6 bases). Germline V gene data show CDR1 as MNHEY and CDR2 as SMNVEV (reference sequence). Trimming took off 6 bases at V and 3 bases at J, with 9 bases between the two ends. This CDR3 comprises 13 residues. Written as DNA, the CDR3 is TGTGCCAGCAGGGTCGGGAGCTACAATGAGCAGTTCTTC. Protein product: CASRVGSYNEQFF.

In this sample, this clone turned up once. The rearrangement uses TRBV11-1 and TRBJ2-1, with TRBD2 matching 14 bases. The CDR3 totals 18 residues. Trimming removed 4 bases from V and 2 bases from J; junction bases left unmatched: 7. Germline CDR1 SGHAT, CDR2 FQDESV (reference sequence). The CDR3 here is CASSWGLAGEGTYNEQFF. The CDR3 bases are TGTGCCAGCAGCTGGGGACTAGCGGGAGAGGGAACCTACAATGAGCAGTTCTTC.